This T cell receptor beta chain originates from a study of radiotherapy plus CTLA-4 blockade in lung cancer. Study findings and constraints: Early clonal dynamics of blood T cells, together with interferon-beta, were reported as the best response predictor. Radiotherapy with ipilimumab was followed by blood expansion of tumor-derived clones.

Sequencing used immunoSEQ multiplex PCR; TCRdb keeps in-frame clones, though not all of them. The sample shows 90,000 to 100,000 clones, just over 85% of them seen only once. As to this clone: Its matching antigen is unknown.

CDR1 MGHDK and CDR2 SYGVNS come from the germline V gene. This CDR3 region has 12 residues. V was pared by 4 bases and J by 4 bases, with 5 bases between. The rearrangement joins TRBV25-1 to TRBJ1-5; D unresolved. The material was peripheral blood, obtained from a patient treated with radiotherapy plus ipilimumab. The origin of this receptor is a human donor with non-small cell lung cancer that progressed on radiotherapy plus ipilimumab. The CDR3 coding sequence is TGTGCCAGCAGTGGGCCAAATCAGCCCCAGCATTTT. Its protein is CASSGPNQPQHF.